This is a list of T cell receptor beta chains from one sample in a study of T cells in Graves' hyperthyroidism and ophthalmopathy. MiXCR, applied by TCRdb to the multiplex PCR reads, yields one record per CDR3 protein. Of about 280,000 distinct CDR3 sequences in the sample, 20% to 25% were seen once. Sequencing was performed on blood. Every receptor here comes from a man between 40 and 49 years old with Graves' hyperthyroidism that later progressed to Graves' ophthalmopathy. CDR3s include the opening cysteine and the closing phenylalanine or tryptophan. Each record gives: V gene, D gene, CDR3 protein. The D gene is left open where the match is weak.

>TRBV7-9|NA
CASSIATGPDTEAFF
>TRBV24-1|TRBD1
CATSDPDREAFF
>TRBV4-1|NA
CASSQGPSATDTQYF
>TRBV20-1|TRBD2
CSATYLGLAGRETQYF
>TRBV10-3|NA
CAIRTGTQNTEAFF
>TRBV27|NA
CASSLVSAGELFF
>TRBV5-1|NA
CASSSRPSYGYTF
>TRBV11-2|TRBD2
CASSRHGGLAGGPHEQYF
>TRBV20-1|NA
CSARDGQPQETQYF
>TRBV7-6|NA
CASSLDEGTGGAFF
>TRBV24-1|NA
CATSVGWRAGELFF
>TRBV30|NA
CAWSVGTPGYEQYF
>TRBV7-8|NA
CASSSNSLGFSPLHF
>TRBV6-5|NA
CASSYSIQETQYF
>TRBV19|TRBD1
CASSILGQVLTYTF
>TRBV20-1|TRBD1
CSARGQINQPQHF
>TRBV12-3/TRBV12-4|NA
CASSVLSYEQYF
>TRBV6-1|NA
CASRVKGETQYF
>TRBV4-1|TRBD1
CASSQADRDGETQYF
>TRBV11-2|NA
CASSLSGSYNSPLHF